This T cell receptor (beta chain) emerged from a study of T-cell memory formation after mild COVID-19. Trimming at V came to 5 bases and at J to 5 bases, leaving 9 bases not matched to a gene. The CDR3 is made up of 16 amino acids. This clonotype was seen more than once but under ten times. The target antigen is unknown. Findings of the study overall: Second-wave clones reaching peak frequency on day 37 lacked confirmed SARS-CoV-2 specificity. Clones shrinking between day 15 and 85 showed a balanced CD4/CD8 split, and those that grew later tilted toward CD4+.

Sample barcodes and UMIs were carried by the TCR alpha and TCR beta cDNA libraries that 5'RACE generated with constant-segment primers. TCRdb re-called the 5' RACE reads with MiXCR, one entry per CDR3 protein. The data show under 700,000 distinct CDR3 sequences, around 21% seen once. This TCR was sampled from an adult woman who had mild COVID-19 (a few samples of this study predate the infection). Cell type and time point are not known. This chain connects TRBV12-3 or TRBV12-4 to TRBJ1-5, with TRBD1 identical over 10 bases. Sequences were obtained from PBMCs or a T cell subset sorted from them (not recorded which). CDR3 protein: CASSTPGQGIHQPQHF. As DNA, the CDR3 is TGTGCCAGCAGTACCCCGGGACAGGGGATACATCAGCCCCAGCATTTT.